The rows below give T cell receptor beta chains drawn from one sample of a study of blood T cell repertoires in COVID-19. The protocol was immunoSEQ multiplex PCR, while the TCRdb copy is restricted to in-frame clones and leaves out a portion. This table holds under 200,000 clones, just under 85% found once. Specimen: peripheral blood. Receptors were obtained from a woman older than 75 with COVID-19, enrolled during active disease. The CDR3 runs from the conserved cysteine through the conserved F or W. A D gene is named only where the DNA matches it firmly. Clone sizes are given selectively: once, few, many, or a class where the clone is expanded.

>once|TRBD2|TRBJ2-2|TRBV2
TGTGCCAGCAGTGAAACGGTACCTAGCGGGCTCAACACCGGGGAGCTGTTTTTT
CASSETVPSGLNTGELFF
>NA|TRBD1|TRBJ2-2|TRBV5-1
TGCGCCAGCAGCTCCGGGACAGGGGACACCGGGGAGCTGTTTTTT
CASSSGTGDTGELFF
>few|NA|TRBJ2-3|TRBV4-2
TGTGCCAGCAGCCCCGAGGCTGGCCGGGATACGCAGTATTTT
CASSPEAGRDTQYF
>NA|NA|TRBJ2-1|TRBV5-4
TGTGCCAGCAGCTTAGGAGGACGTAGCTCCTACAATGAGCAGTTCTTC
CASSLGGRSSYNEQFF
>NA|TRBD1|TRBJ2-7|TRBV11-2
TGTGCCAGCAGCACCTCCGGGACAGGGGCCACCTACGAGCAGTACTTC
CASSTSGTGATYEQYF
>NA|NA|TRBJ2-3|TRBV20-1
TGCAGTGCAATAGCGACAGATACGCAGTATTTT
CSAIATDTQYF
>NA|TRBD2|TRBJ2-7|TRBV30
TGTGCCTGGAGTGATGGACTAGCGGGAGGAGGCGAGCAGTACTTC
CAWSDGLAGGGEQYF
>NA|TRBD1|TRBJ2-7|TRBV19
TGTGCCAGTAGACAGGGGCGATTAGACGCCTACGAGCAGTACTTC
CASRQGRLDAYEQYF
>NA|TRBD1|TRBJ1-1|TRBV29-1
TGCAGCGTTGAAGTCCCTGGACAGGGTGGGTGGATGAACACTGAAGCTTTCTTT
CSVEVPGQGGWMNTEAFF
>NA|NA|TRBJ1-2|TRBV12-3/TRBV12-4
TGTGCCAGCAGTTTAGCCAGTCCATTGGGCTACACCTTC
CASSLASPLGYTF
>NA|NA|TRBJ2-2|TRBV28
TGTGCCAGCAGTTTAGGAGGGTCCGGGGAGCTGTTTTTT
CASSLGGSGELFF
>NA|TRBD1|TRBJ1-2|TRBV28
TGTGCCAGCAGTTTAGTTTTGGGACAGTCCTATGGCTACACCTTC
CASSLVLGQSYGYTF
>NA|TRBD1|TRBJ2-7|TRBV3-1/TRBV3-2
TGTGCCAGCAGCCCCTCCTCCGGGACAGTCCCCTACGAGCAGTACTTC
CASSPSSGTVPYEQYF
>NA|NA|TRBJ2-1|TRBV18
TGTGCCAGCTCACCACTTTTAGCGCACACCTACAATGAGCAGTTCTTC
CASSPLLAHTYNEQFF
>NA|NA|TRBJ2-5|TRBV18
TGTGCCAGCTCCCTAGGGGTGGAGACCCAGTACTTC
CASSLGVETQYF
>NA|NA|TRBJ2-3|TRBV6-5
TGTGCCAGCGCCCCAGAGGTCCGATTTGGTACGCAGTATTTT
CASAPEVRFGTQYF
>once|NA|TRBJ2-1|TRBV14
TGTGCCAGCAGCCAAAGAAGGGCAGGGGAGCAGTTCTTC
CASSQRRAGEQFF
>NA|NA|TRBJ2-1|TRBV7-3
TGTGCCAGCAGCTTAAACGGCGGGCAATACAATGAGCAGTTCTTC
CASSLNGGQYNEQFF
>NA|NA|TRBJ1-4|TRBV7-9
TGTGCCAGCAGCCTCAGGGCGGTGGCAGCCGAAAAACTGTTTTTT
CASSLRAVAAEKLFF
>NA|NA|TRBJ1-2|TRBV12-3/TRBV12-4
TGTGCCAGCAGTTTATGGCACTATGGCTACACCTTC
CASSLWHYGYTF
>NA|TRBD2|TRBJ2-7|TRBV18
TGTGCCAGCTCACCTCCGGGGCGACTAGCGGGATCCTACGAGCAGTACTTC
CASSPPGRLAGSYEQYF
>once|TRBD1|TRBJ1-1|TRBV28
TGTGCCAGCACCGGGGACAGGGGGCGCATCAACACTGAAGCTTTCTTT
CASTGDRGRINTEAFF
>NA|TRBD1|TRBJ1-6|TRBV10-3
TGTGCCATCAGTGAGTCGACAGGGCCCTCTAATTCACCCCTCCACTTT
CAISESTGPSNSPLHF
>NA|TRBD2|TRBJ2-1|TRBV6-5
TGTGCCAGCAGTTCACCCGGGACTAGTTCTTTCTTC
CASSSPGTSSFF
>NA|NA|TRBJ2-3|TRBV3-1/TRBV3-2
TGTGCCAGCAGCCAAATGAGAGGCCTTACAGATACGCAGTATTTT
CASSQMRGLTDTQYF
>NA|TRBD2|TRBJ2-2|TRBV7-2
TGTGCCAGCAGCTTTCTAGCGGGAGTTAGTTACACCGGGGAGCTGTTTTTT
CASSFLAGVSYTGELFF
>NA|NA|TRBJ1-2|TRBV10-3
TGTGCCATCAGCGGGGGGGGCGCAATCTATGGCTACACCTTC
CAISGGGAIYGYTF
>NA|TRBD2|TRBJ2-1|TRBV9
TGTGCCAGCAGCGCCCGCGGACTAGCGGGAAGAAATGAGCAGTTCTTC
CASSARGLAGRNEQFF
>NA|TRBD2|TRBJ2-1|TRBV4-2
TGTGCCAGCAGCTTGAGCGGGAGTACCCTCAATGAGCAGTTCTTC
CASSLSGSTLNEQFF
>NA|TRBD2|TRBJ2-2|TRBV30
TGTGCCTGGAGGGGACTAGCGATGAACACCGGGGAGCTGTTTTTT
CAWRGLAMNTGELFF
>once|TRBD2|TRBJ2-7|TRBV29-1
TGCAGCGTCCGGACTAGCGGGAATTACGAGCAGTACTTC
CSVRTSGNYEQYF
>NA|NA|TRBJ2-3|TRBV5-1
TGCGCCAGCAGCTTGGGGGGCAGGGGCGAAGATACGCAGTATTTT
CASSLGGRGEDTQYF
>once|TRBD1|TRBJ2-5|TRBV5-1
TGCGCCAGCAGCATCCTCGGGACAGGGGTTGCGGAGACCCAGTACTTC
CASSILGTGVAETQYF
>NA|NA|TRBJ2-7|TRBV10-2
TGCGCCAGCACCCTTGGCGGGCCTACCTACGAGCAGTACTTC
CASTLGGPTYEQYF
>NA|TRBD2|TRBJ2-1|TRBV6-4
TGTGCCAGCAGTGGACTAGCGGGAGGAACCTACAATGAGCAGTTCTTC
CASSGLAGGTYNEQFF
>NA|NA|TRBJ2-3|TRBV24-1
TGTGCCACCAGTGATGCTCCAGGGAGGACAGATACGCAGTATTTT
CATSDAPGRTDTQYF
>NA|NA|TRBJ1-3|TRBV19
TGTGCCAGTAGTATCCCGGGAAGACCAAACACCATATATTTT
CASSIPGRPNTIYF
>NA|TRBD1|TRBJ2-3|TRBV2
TGTGCCAGCAGGACCGGGACAGGGAGCACAGATACGCAGTATTTT
CASRTGTGSTDTQYF
>once|NA|TRBJ1-3|TRBV4-3
TGCGCCAGCAGCGTCCGGGACATCTCTGGAAACACCATATATTTT
CASSVRDISGNTIYF
>NA|NA|TRBJ1-5|TRBV4-3
TGCGCCAGCAGCCAAGATGACGGGTCGTGGCAGCCCCAGCATTTT
CASSQDDGSWQPQHF
>NA|TRBD1|TRBJ1-4|TRBV28
TGTGCCAGCAGAGGGGACAGGGGGCCAGTATGGACTAATGAAAAACTGTTTTTT
CASRGDRGPVWTNEKLFF
>NA|NA|TRBJ2-1|TRBV19
TGTGCCAGTAGTATCCAGCGTATGTACAATGAGCAGTTCTTC
CASSIQRMYNEQFF
>NA|TRBD1|TRBJ2-7|TRBV5-4
TGTGCCAGCAGCTTGGGGACAGGGGTTGTCGAGCAGTACTTC
CASSLGTGVVEQYF
>NA|NA|TRBJ1-1|TRBV18
TGTGCCAGCTCACCATCTCGGGGGAACACTGAAGCTTTCTTT
CASSPSRGNTEAFF
>few|NA|TRBJ2-7|TRBV7-9
TGTGCCAGCAGCCCAAACTACGAGCAGTACTTC
CASSPNYEQYF
>NA|TRBD1|TRBJ1-1|TRBV5-5
TGTGCCAGCAGCCGTCCCGGGACAGGACACACTGAAGCTTTCTTT
CASSRPGTGHTEAFF
>NA|NA|TRBJ2-7|TRBV28
TGTGCCAGCAGTTTTCCTCACACGTCCTACGAGCAGTACTTC
CASSFPHTSYEQYF
>NA|NA|TRBJ2-7|TRBV21-1
TGTGCCAGCAGCATCCGGCCAGACAATGGGTACGAGCAGTACTTC
CASSIRPDNGYEQYF
>once|TRBD1|TRBJ1-6|TRBV7-9
TGTGCCAGCAGCTCGGGACAGGGCGTAACACCCCTCCACTTT
CASSSGQGVTPLHF
>once|TRBD2|TRBJ2-7|TRBV18
TGTGCCAGCTCGGCGGCGGCGGGGGAATCCTACGAGCAGTACTTC
CASSAAAGESYEQYF